One sample yielded the 26 T cell receptor beta chains listed below, sequenced in a study of blood T cells in healthy people across ages. Alongside a J-beta primer mix, a sample-barcoded 5' primer served in a second PCR lasting about 7 to 11 cycles. TCRdb recomputed calls from the 5' RACE reads with MiXCR, one row per CDR3 protein. The repertoire holds 1.5 million to 1.9 million distinct CDR3 sequences, roughly 43% seen once, with around 4% in the top ten. Sequencing was performed on blood. The origin of the receptors is a woman between 18 and 29 years old in good health.

The gene calls are TRBV2 and TRBJ2-1; D not resolved. The V gene lost 5 bases and the J gene lost 0 bases, with 11 bases spanning the gap. Per germline, CDR1 SNHLY and CDR2 FYNNEI. The CDR3 totals 15 residues. This CDR3 reads CASSTGRASYNEQFF. The CDR3 DNA reads as TGTGCCAGCAGTACCGGAAGGGCCTCCTACAATGAGCAGTTCTTC. The entire variable domain, with the rest obtained from reference TRBV2 and TRBJ2-1, is as follows: EPEVTQTPSHQVTQMGQEVILRCVPISNHLYFYWYRQILGQKVEFLVSFYNNEISEKSEIFDDQFSVERPDGSNFTLKIRSTKLEDSAMYFCASSTGRASYNEQFFGPGTRLTVL.

This chain links TRBV12-3 or TRBV12-4 with TRBJ2-4; D tentatively fits TRBD1 or TRBD2 (5 bases each). Trimming shortened V by 5 bases and J by 11 bases, and 7 bases separated the two germline ends. The length of the CDR3 is 10 residues. Written as DNA, the CDR3 is TGTGCCAGCAGTGGGGGAGTTCAGTACTTC. Its translation: CASSGGVQYF.

The rearrangement links TRBV20-1 to TRBJ2-4; D unclear. The CDR3 runs 13 residues. The germline V and J ends were trimmed by 3 bases and 4 bases, with 10 bases remaining between them. Germline V gene sequence: CDR1 DFQATT, CDR2 SNEGSKA (reference sequence). This CDR3 is CSASRQKKNIQYF. CDR3 DNA sequence: TGCAGTGCTAGCAGGCAGAAGAAAAACATTCAGTACTTC.

The chain links TRBV4-1 to TRBJ2-1; maybe TRBD1 (5 bases). V shed 5 bases and J shed 2 bases, with 16 bases lying between them. The CDR3 spans 16 residues. In germline, CDR1 is MGHRA, CDR2 YSYEKL. For the CDR3, the DNA is TGCGCCAGCAGCTCTTCCACGAGGACACCCTACAATGAGCAGTTCTTC. This translates into CASSSSTRTPYNEQFF.

The chain joins TRBV4-1 to TRBJ2-2; D call uncertain. Germline CDR1 MGHRA, CDR2 YSYEKL. The CDR3 consists of 16 residues. V shed 6 bases and J shed 4 bases, with 18 bases lying between them. CDR3 region: CASSTQAWVATGELFF. The CDR3 DNA sequence: TGCGCCAGCAGTACTCAAGCCTGGGTCGCCACCGGGGAGCTGTTTTTT.

The chain's CDR3 is CASSPPGFREQYF. The CDR3 DNA reads as TGTGCCAGCAGCCCCCCCGGCTTTAGGGAGCAGTACTTC. V is TRBV7-2 and J is TRBJ2-5; D possibly corresponds to TRBD2 (5 bases). Trimming removed 5 bases at V and 11 bases at J, with 18 bases between. The CDR3 has 13 residues. CDR1 SGHTA and CDR2 FQGNSA come from the germline V gene.

The J gene is TRBJ2-3, the V gene TRBV2; TRBD1 might be the D (5 bases). CDR3 size: 14 residues. Germline lookup yields CDR1 SNHLY and CDR2 FYNNEI. Between the trimmed V and J ends, which lost 2 bases and 2 bases, there was a span of 8 bases. CDR3 amino acids: CASSETRATDTQYF. For the CDR3, the DNA is TGTGCCAGCAGTGAAACCAGGGCCACAGATACGCAGTATTTT.

This clonotype was seen a few times. J is TRBJ1-2 and V is TRBV5-1; tentative D call: TRBD1 (6 bases). The CDR3 is 15 amino acids. Trimming pared 0 bases from V and 8 bases from J, leaving 17 bases between. Germline-derived CDR1 and CDR2 are SGHRS and YFSETQ. The CDR3, as DNA: TGCGCCAGCAGCTTGGTTGGGGGCACGCGGGAAGGCTACACCTTC. Translation gives CASSLVGGTREGYTF.

This clonotype was observed once. This chain connects TRBV6-2 or TRBV6-3 to TRBJ2-7; possible D gene TRBD1, 6 bases. Trimming shortened V by 7 bases and J by 0 bases, and 16 bases separated the two germline ends. This CDR3 region has 15 residues. Germline V gene data show CDR1 as MNHEY and CDR2 as SVGEGT. In DNA form, the CDR3 reads TGTGCCAGCACTTCCGACAGGCTAAGCTCCTACGAGCAGTACTTC. This encodes CASTSDRLSSYEQYF.

On this clonotype: A much larger clone differs by one base, so this may be a read error. This rearrangement joins TRBV20-1 to TRBJ2-1, with no clear D. The tail of the sequence fits TRBJ2-7 better, so the J call may be wrong. The CDR3 is 14 amino acids. The germline CDR1 and CDR2 sequences are DFQATT and SNEGSKA (reference sequence). CDR3 protein: CSAPMAGSYNEQYF. The DNA for the CDR3 is TGCAGTGCTCCTATGGCCGGCTCCTACAATGAGCAGTACTTC.

CDR3 sequence reads: CASSLRGAGGPYEQYF. DNA for the CDR3: TGTGCCAGCAGCTTGCGAGGAGCGGGGGGGCCATACGAGCAGTACTTC. The gene calls are TRBV11-2 and TRBJ2-7, with 10 positions matching TRBD2. CDR1 is SGHAT and CDR2 is FQNNGV in the germline V gene. This CDR3 spans 16 amino acids. Unmatched junction bases numbered 9, after V lost 3 bases and J lost 4 bases. Full variable domain (rest looked up from reference TRBV11-2 and TRBJ2-7): EAGVAQSPRYKIIEKRQSVAFWCNPISGHATLYWYQQILGQGPKLLIQFQNNGVVDDSQLPKDRFSAERLKGVDSTLKIQPAKLEDSAVYLCASSLRGAGGPYEQYFGPGTRLTVT.

This clonotype was recorded a few times. This chain links TRBV20-1 with TRBJ2-5, with TRBD2 as a possible D gene (6 bases). This CDR3 is built from 13 residues. V was clipped by 5 bases and J by 0 bases, with 10 bases between them. Germline V lookup: CDR1 DFQATT, CDR2 SNEGSKA (reference sequence). CDR3 nucleotides: TGCAGTGCTCGGACTACGAACCAAGAGACCCAGTACTTC. Protein: CSARTTNQETQYF.

This chain uses TRBV5-4 with TRBJ1-2; D might be TRBD1 (5 bases). V was shortened by 0 bases and J by 10 bases, with 13 bases between the two germline ends. The germline gives CDR1 SGHNT, CDR2 YYREEE (reference sequence). The length of the CDR3 is 13 residues. CDR3 sequence reads: CASSLAMWGTYTF. CDR3 nucleotide sequence: TGTGCCAGCAGCTTGGCCATGTGGGGGACCTACACCTTC.

This clonotype was seen only a few times. This rearrangement joins TRBV28 to TRBJ1-1, with unresolved D. CDR3 length: 15 amino acids. The germline CDR1 and CDR2 sequences are MDHEN and SYDVKM. The germline V and J ends were trimmed by 2 bases and 2 bases, with 12 bases remaining between them. The CDR3 DNA sequence: TGTGCCAGCAGTTTACCAGGTCGGATTAACACTGAAGCTTTCTTT. It specifies CASSLPGRINTEAFF.

The CDR3 nucleotides read TGTGCCAGCAGCATCCGGGACAGGGGCTATGGCTACACCTTC. Translated, it gives CASSIRDRGYGYTF. V and J are TRBV7-2 and TRBJ1-2; 10 bases align to TRBD1. Germline CDR1 reads SGHTA; CDR2 reads FQGNSA. The CDR3 extends over 14 amino acids. V lost 5 bases and J lost 4; bases outside the gene matches: 4.

The chain couples TRBV20-1 to TRBJ2-3, with 7 positions matching TRBD1. CDR1 and CDR2 from the germline V gene are DFQATT and SNEGSKA (reference sequence). This CDR3 spans 16 amino acids. Germline trimming cut 0 bases from V and 1 base from J; bases unmatched to any gene: 7. The CDR3 spells CSARDLRQGRTDTQYF. In DNA form, the CDR3 reads TGCAGTGCTAGAGACCTAAGACAGGGCCGCACAGATACGCAGTATTTT.

The chain uses TRBV10-3 and TRBJ2-3; a weak D match, TRBD1 (5 bases). The CDR3 totals 14 residues. Germline CDR1 ENHRY, CDR2 SYGVKD. V lost 2 bases and J lost 1, with 7 bases in between. CDR3 protein: CAISEVQGTDTQYF. For the CDR3, the DNA is TGTGCCATCAGTGAGGTACAGGGCACAGATACGCAGTATTTT.

The V and J genes are TRBV3-1 and TRBJ2-1; 10 positions agree with TRBD2. V shed 2 bases and J 11 bases; nucleotides not matched to a gene: 9. Germline CDR1 and CDR2: LGHDT and YNNKEL (reference sequence). There are 15 residues in the CDR3. The CDR3 here is CASSQPLLAGVKQFF. The CDR3 region has the DNA TGTGCCAGCAGCCAACCTCTCCTAGCGGGGGTTAAGCAGTTCTTC.

This clonotype was picked up many times. The CDR3 loop is CASSPLPQAGNEQFF. The CDR3 coding sequence is TGCGCCAGCAGCCCTCTCCCCCAAGCGGGCAATGAGCAGTTCTTC. The chain couples TRBV5-1 to TRBJ2-1; a possible D gene is TRBD2 (6 bases). The germline V gene has CDR1 SGHRS and CDR2 YFSETQ. Deletions cut 4 bases from V and 6 bases from J, with 17 bases between. The CDR3 spans 15 residues.

The chain has TRBV7-6 and TRBJ2-3, with TRBD2 identical over 16 bases. Unmatched junction bases numbered 5, after V lost 5 bases and J lost 6 bases. CDR1 is SGHVS, CDR2 FNYEAQ, per germline. This CDR3 contains 16 residues. CDR3 nucleotides: TGTGCCAGCAGCCCTGGGACTAGCGGGGGGGCGGATACGCAGTATTTT. Translating gives CASSPGTSGGADTQYF.

The genes are TRBV2 and TRBJ1-2; maybe TRBD1 (6 bases). The CDR3 extends over 12 amino acids. From germline, CDR1 is SNHLY and CDR2 FYNNEI. V lost 7 bases, J lost 5 bases, and 11 bases lay in between. The CDR3 sequence is CASKAGVYGYTF. CDR3 DNA sequence: TGTGCCAGCAAGGCAGGGGTATATGGCTACACCTTC.

This chain links TRBV20-1 with TRBJ1-5; D may be TRBD1 (6 bases). The germline V gene has CDR1 DFQATT and CDR2 SNEGSKA (reference sequence). V lost 0 bases to trimming and J lost 0 bases, with 15 bases between them. This CDR3 spans 17 amino acids. The CDR3, as DNA: TGCAGTGCTAGAGATAGAATCCAGGGGTATAGCAATCAGCCCCAGCATTTT. Translation gives CSARDRIQGYSNQPQHF.

The V and J genes are TRBV5-1 and TRBJ1-1; 9 bases agree with TRBD1. There are 15 residues in the CDR3. Germline CDR1 reads SGHRS; CDR2 reads YFSETQ. V lost 5 bases, J lost 6 bases, and 11 bases stayed unmatched. This CDR3 reads CASRRGQGPFSEAFF. In DNA form, the CDR3 reads TGCGCCAGCAGACGAGGACAGGGGCCTTTCTCTGAAGCTTTCTTT.

The rearrangement joins TRBV7-6 to TRBJ1-5; D gene unclear. This CDR3 is 16 amino acids long. From germline, CDR1 is SGHVS and CDR2 FNYEAQ. V was clipped by 2 bases and J by 10 bases, with 21 bases between them. The CDR3 loop is CASSLRPARVIRPQHF. The CDR3 bases are TGTGCCAGCAGCTTAAGGCCAGCTCGCGTGATCCGCCCCCAGCATTTT.

The chain is built from TRBV6-1 and TRBJ2-3; 10 nucleotides align to TRBD2. The V segment lost 6 bases and the J segment 4 bases; nucleotides outside the gene matches: 4. The CDR3 contains 14 residues. In germline, CDR1 is MNHNS, CDR2 SASEGT. In DNA, the CDR3 is TGTGCCAGCAGGCTAGCGGGAGAGCCAGATACGCAGTATTTT. Encoded protein: CASRLAGEPDTQYF.

CDR3: CASSSRGADNEQFF. CDR3 coding DNA: TGTGCCAGCAGCTCTAGAGGCGCAGACAATGAGCAGTTCTTC. The chain is built from TRBV7-2 and TRBJ2-1; D is undetermined. Germline V gene lookup returns CDR1 SGHTA and CDR2 FQGNSA. This CDR3 spans 14 amino acids. V lost 4 bases and J 5 bases, leaving 12 bases between the germline ends.